A single sample gave rise to the 21 T cell receptor beta chains below, sequenced in a study of blood T cells in healthy people across ages. Together with a sample-barcoded 5' primer, a J-beta primer mix was included in a second PCR lasting roughly 7 to 11 cycles. TCRdb re-derived calls from the 5' RACE reads in MiXCR, one entry per CDR3 protein. The sample lists hundreds of thousands of distinct CDR3 sequences; approximately 59% were seen once. The sequencing input was blood. The receptors here all came from a man in his sixties in good health.

In regard to this clonotype: At one of its ends the junction is not consistent with the germline gene, which may arise from a read error. The J gene is TRBJ2-6, the V gene TRBV2; TRBD1 matches at 7 bases. From germline, CDR1 is SNHLY and CDR2 FYNNEI. This CDR3 region has 15 residues. DNA of the CDR3: TGTGTCAGCAGCCAACAGGGGTCTGGGGCCAACGTCCTGACTTTC. Protein product: CVSSQQGSGANVLTF.

This clonotype came up a few times. The chain uses TRBV7-2 and TRBJ2-5; D may be TRBD1 (5 bases). The germline V gene has CDR1 SGHTA and CDR2 FQGNSA. CDR3 size: 14 residues. Deletions cut 5 bases from V and 3 bases from J, with 13 bases between. CDR3: CASSKTDRKETQYF. The CDR3 region has the DNA TGTGCCAGCAGCAAAACTGACAGAAAAGAGACCCAGTACTTC.

This chain connects TRBV12-3 or TRBV12-4 to TRBJ2-3; 13 bases agree with TRBD2. The CDR3 is 15 amino acids. Trimming cost V 10 bases and J 3 bases; bases outside gene matches: 7. The CDR3: CAILTSGGATDTQYF. CDR3 bases: TGTGCCATCCTTACTAGCGGGGGGGCAACAGATACGCAGTATTTT.

In its sample, this clonotype was seen a few times. The chain is built from TRBV10-3 and TRBJ2-6; a weak D match, TRBD2 (5 bases). Germline lookup yields CDR1 ENHRY and CDR2 SYGVKD. CDR3 size: 15 residues. Trimming removed 5 bases from V and 3 bases from J, with 11 bases in between. The CDR3: CAISNSGDGANVLTF. CDR3 coding DNA: TGTGCCATCAGTAATTCCGGGGATGGGGCCAACGTCCTGACTTTC.

The chain employs TRBV9 and TRBJ2-7; possibly TRBD1 or TRBD2 for D (5 bases each). Germline CDR1 SGDLS, CDR2 YYNGEE. V lost 5 bases and J 0 bases, leaving 15 bases between the germline ends. The CDR3 runs to 15 residues. The CDR3 protein is CASRWDGQSSYEQYF. CDR3 nucleotides: TGTGCCAGCAGGTGGGACGGTCAGAGCTCCTACGAGCAGTACTTC.

The chain is built from TRBV6-2 or TRBV6-3 and TRBJ2-4, with TRBD1 matching over 9 bases. The CDR3 extends over 21 amino acids. CDR1 is MNHEY and CDR2 is SVGEGT in the germline V gene. V lost 6 bases to trimming and J lost 3 bases; unmatched junction nucleotides: 24. The CDR3 region is CASRDSIRTGVPAIDKNIQYF. CDR3 nucleotide sequence: TGTGCCAGCAGAGACTCGATCCGGACAGGGGTCCCTGCCATAGACAAAAACATTCAGTACTTC.

The gene calls are TRBV11-2 and TRBJ2-1, with 8 bases fitting TRBD1. The ends lost 4 bases at V and 6 bases at J; junction bases unmatched: 8. CDR3 length: 15 amino acids. The germline gives CDR1 SGHAT, CDR2 FQNNGV. The CDR3 nucleotides are TGTGCCAGCAGCTGGGGGACAGGCCTGGGCAATGAGCAGTTCTTC. Translated: CASSWGTGLGNEQFF.

The chain carries TRBV7-6 and TRBJ2-3, with unresolved D. The CDR3 length is 16 residues. Trimming pared 4 bases from V and 2 bases from J, leaving 16 bases between. CDR1 is SGHVS, CDR2 FNYEAQ, per germline. The CDR3 spells CASSSRLGRNTDTQYF. CDR3 bases: TGTGCCAGCAGCTCTAGGTTGGGCAGGAACACAGATACGCAGTATTTT.

The chain links TRBV2 to TRBJ2-1; no definite D call. Trimming took 3 bases from V and 5 from J, leaving 11 bases between them. The CDR3 runs 14 residues. CDR1 and CDR2 (germline): SNHLY, FYNNEI. The CDR3 DNA reads as TGTGCCAGCAGTGAGGGCCCCAGAGACAATGAGCAGTTCTTC. This sequence encodes CASSEGPRDNEQFF.

The rearrangement joins TRBV5-5 to TRBJ2-1, with 8 bases fitting TRBD1. J lost 3 bases, V lost 0 bases, and 5 bases had no gene match. Looked up from germline, CDR1 is SGHKS and CDR2 is YYEKEE (reference sequence). CDR3 size: 16 residues. The CDR3 sequence: CASSLGQGAYYNEQFF. The CDR3 DNA reads TGTGCCAGCAGCTTGGGGCAGGGGGCGTACTACAATGAGCAGTTCTTC. Filled out from reference TRBV5-5 and TRBJ2-1, the complete variable domain reads DAGVTQSPTHLIKTRGQQVTLRCSPISGHKSVSWYQQVLGQGPQFIFQYYEKEERGRGNFPDRFSARQFPNYSSELNVNALLLGDSALYLCASSLGQGAYYNEQFFGPGTRLTVL.

V is TRBV3-1 and J is TRBJ2-5, with D perhaps TRBD2 (5 bases). The CDR3 runs to 14 residues. Trimming stripped 3 bases from V and 5 bases from J, with 13 bases between. Germline V CDR1 and CDR2: LGHDT, YNNKEL (reference sequence). CDR3 residues: CASSQADGVETQYF. Written as DNA, the CDR3 is TGTGCCAGCAGCCAGGCAGACGGGGTGGAGACCCAGTACTTC.

The V and J genes are TRBV7-2 and TRBJ2-1; maybe TRBD2 (5 bases). The V end was cut by 3 bases, the J end by 12 bases, with 12 bases between. CDR3 length: 12 residues. The germline gives CDR1 SGHTA, CDR2 FQGNSA. This CDR3 is CASSFGIGRQFF. CDR3 coding DNA: TGTGCCAGCAGCTTCGGGATCGGTCGGCAGTTCTTC.

The chain joins TRBV7-2 to TRBJ2-3; 7 bases agree with TRBD2. The V segment lost 2 bases and the J segment 2 bases; nucleotides outside the gene matches: 4. Germline CDR1 and CDR2: SGHTA and FQGNSA. The CDR3 is 15 residues long. The CDR3 loop reads CASSLTSGNTDTQYF. CDR3 in DNA: TGTGCCAGCAGCTTAACCAGCGGGAACACAGATACGCAGTATTTT. Variable domain in full (rest from reference TRBV7-2 and TRBJ2-3): GAGVSQSPSNKVTEKGKDVELRCDPISGHTALYWYRQSLGQGLEFLIYFQGNSAPDKSGLPSDRFSAERTGGSVSTLTIQRTQQEDSAVYLCASSLTSGNTDTQYFGPGTRLTVL.

The chain joins TRBV4-2 to TRBJ1-5; D is unresolved. Looked up from germline, CDR1 is LGHNA and CDR2 is YNFKEQ. The CDR3 consists of 15 residues. Trimming stripped 0 bases from V and 9 bases from J, with 15 bases between. The DNA of the CDR3 is TGTGCCAGCAGCCAAGATCGGCAGCCGCGGTGGCCCCAGCATTTT. Translation: CASSQDRQPRWPQHF.

A note on this clonotype: Compared with germline, one end of the junction differs, possibly owing to a read error. V gene TRBV5-6 combines with J gene TRBJ1-2; no clear D gene. Germline V gives CDR1 SGHDT, CDR2 YYEEEE. The length of the CDR3 is 11 residues. The CDR3 sequence is CPSSLVGGYTF. The CDR3 region has the DNA TGTCCCAGCAGCTTGGTTGGGGGCTACACCTTC. The full variable domain, in which reference TRBV5-6 and TRBJ1-2 provide the parts outside the CDR3, is DAGVTQSPTHLIKTRGQQVTLRCSPKSGHDTVSWYQQALGQGPQFIFQYYEEEERQRGNFPDRFSGHQFPNYSSELNVNALLLGDSALYLCPSSLVGGYTFGSGTRLTVV.

CDR3 nucleotide sequence: TGTGCCATCAGAGGGGTCAACTATGGCTACACCTTC. Its protein product is CAIRGVNYGYTF. The gene calls are TRBV10-3 and TRBJ1-2; D may be TRBD1 (5 bases). The germline CDR1 and CDR2 sequences are ENHRY and SYGVKD. V lost 6 bases, J lost 2 bases, and 7 bases lay in between. This CDR3 comprises 12 residues.

In regard to this clonotype: Germline is not matched at one junction end, which may reflect a read error. J is TRBJ2-5 and V is TRBV5-1; 10 bases match TRBD2. Germline CDR1 reads SGHRS; CDR2 reads YFSETQ. The CDR3 has 16 residues. CDR3 in amino acids: CASSLVVAGGQESQYF. CDR3 coding DNA: TGCGCCAGCAGCTTGGTGGTAGCGGGGGGTCAAGAGTCCCAGTACTTC. Filled out from reference TRBV5-1 and TRBJ2-5, the complete variable domain reads KAGVTQTPRYLIKTRGQQVTLSCSPISGHRSVSWYQQTPGQGLQFLFEYFSETQRNKGNFPGRFSGRQFSNSRSEMNVSTLELGDSALYLCASSLVVAGGQESQYFGPGTRLLVL.

The gene calls are TRBV25-1 and TRBJ1-2; TRBD1 might be the D (6 bases). Deletions cut 6 bases from V and 7 bases from J, with 15 bases between. This CDR3 contains 13 residues. Looked up from germline, CDR1 is MGHDK and CDR2 is SYGVNS. The CDR3 region is CASRQGSGRGYTF. CDR3 nucleotides: TGTGCCAGCAGACAGGGCTCGGGGCGTGGCTACACCTTC.

About this clonotype: Compared with germline, one end of the junction differs, possibly owing to a read error. The chain employs TRBV11-2 and TRBJ2-7; a weak D match, TRBD2 (6 bases). Germline CDR1 SGHAT, CDR2 FQNNGV. The CDR3 loop spans 14 amino acids. CDR3 protein: CASSQGLISYKQYF. The CDR3 DNA reads TGTGCCAGCAGCCAGGGACTTATTTCCTACAAGCAGTACTTC.

This clonotype was detected only once. The chain has TRBV7-2 and TRBJ1-1, with D tentatively TRBD1 (5 bases). The CDR3 loop spans 13 amino acids. Trimming removed 1 base from V and 6 bases from J, with 9 bases in between. Per germline, CDR1 SGHTA and CDR2 FQGNSA. The DNA of the CDR3 is TGTGCCAGCAGCTTAGTCGGCAGGGCTGAAGCTTTCTTT. Protein: CASSLVGRAEAFF.

The V and J genes are TRBV15 and TRBJ1-5; D gene uncertain. Trimming stripped 0 bases from V and 3 bases from J, with 9 bases between. This CDR3 contains 15 residues. Germline V gene data show CDR1 as LNHNV and CDR2 as YYDKDF (reference sequence). Here the CDR3 reads CATSRDRSLNQPQHF. The CDR3 DNA reads as TGTGCCACCAGCAGAGATCGAAGCCTCAATCAGCCCCAGCATTTT.